This T cell receptor beta chain is from a study of T-cell memory formation after mild COVID-19 (dated by TCRdb to 2020 to 2022). A note on the overall study: Most TCR sequence clusters were specific to one of the two donors. Longitudinal TCRalpha and TCRbeta repertoire sequencing tracked T-cell clones expanding and contracting after mild COVID-19 in a couple of donors. The cohort was made up of two young adult volunteers, one female and one male, who were previously healthy. Results the study describes overall, beyond this receptor: Contracting CD4+ clones turned up mainly in the CM and EM memory subsets, whereas EMRA was where CD8+ clones were enriched. From day 15 to 85, contracting clones showed balanced CD4/CD8 phenotypes, whereas a second wave of clones that expanded from day 15 to 37 leaned towards CD4+. The study included only a couple of mild cases, and larger cohorts that include severe cases with pre-infection samples were judged to be necessary. SARS-CoV-2 specificity of the second-wave clones peaking on day 37 was not confirmed. Some responding clones were detected in pre-infection memory, suggesting pre-existing cross-reactive memory T cells joined the SARS-CoV-2 response.

Ficoll-Paque density gradient centrifugation was used to isolate PBMCs. Data came from an Illumina NovaSeq 6000. Using 5'RACE with constant-segment primers, TCRalpha and TCRbeta cDNA libraries were constructed, with sample barcodes and unique molecular identifiers added in the process. Trizol reagent was used to extract RNA from every sample. Library amplification was performed in two PCR steps, and a second sample barcode and Illumina TruSeq adapters were introduced in the second step. Sequencing of the libraries was done on an Illumina NovaSeq, producing 2 x 150 bp paired-end reads. The paper's processing steps were these. With migec v1.2.7, reads were demultiplexed and then collapsed into UMI-guided consensus sequences. Using mixcr v2.1.11, the UMI consensuses were aligned to TRA and TRB V and J templates and assembled into clonotypes. Clonotypes were classified as expanded or contracted when called significant by both edgeR and NoisET, with noise models trained on biological replicates. For edgeR calls, the thresholds were a false discovery rate-adjusted p below 0.01 and a log2 fold-change of 1. As an exploratory analysis of dynamics, max-normalized trajectories of the 1000 most abundant clonotypes were examined with PCA combined with hierarchical clustering. Separately sequenced CD4+ and CD8+ repertoires were used to assign a CD4 or CD8 phenotype to each responding clone. TCRdb passed the public sequencing reads through fastp at Q25 and MiXCR, retaining productive beta sequences. CDR3 protein duplicates are merged, each entry listing the most common genes and DNA. The V and J calls follow TCRdb's processing rather than the paper's. The sample table holds roughly 120,000 distinct CDR3 sequences, of which about a fifth were seen once. Around 40% of the sample rests with the top ten.

V gives up 0 bases and J gives up 0 bases, and the segment between their germline ends measures 14 bases. From the germline V gene, CDR1 is LGHNA and CDR2 is YSLEER. From cysteine to phenylalanine, the CDR3 is 17 amino acids long. The only DNA kept is the CDR3, 51 bases in frame from the first base. Worth noting for this clonotype: Its antigen target is currently unknown. There are no base qualities to consult, and no much larger clone falls within one base.

Here the chain combines TRBV4-3 and TRBJ1-1; the D gene identity is not certain. Material for sequencing was PBMCs or a T cell subset sorted from them (not recorded which). The receptor was isolated from a man aged 18-30 years who had mild COVID-19 (a few samples of this study predate the infection). The sample titles of this study are shuffled in the database, so cell type and time point are left out; the donor was told from shared clones. The CDR3 is CASSQDLWRNLNTEAFF. The base sequence is TGCGCCAGCAGCCAAGATTTGTGGAGAAACTTGAACACTGAAGCTTTCTTT.